The T cell receptor (beta chain) under discussion was sequenced for a study of radiation and T cells in renal cell carcinoma. The CDR3 has 16 amino acids. After removal of 4 bases from V and 2 bases from J, the junction contained 8 bases not matched to a gene. The V gene's germline CDR1 is SGDLS and CDR2 YYNGEE. Measured with immunoSEQ multiplex PCR; TCRdb has only the in-frame clones, and not every one. The sample carries about 43,000 clones, nearly 85% recorded once. Study-level results: In blood, top tumor clones expanded by 2 weeks, shrinking by 4.

Indicated time point: blood 4 weeks post-SBRT, at nephrectomy. Treatment indicated: 15 Gy SBRT to primary tumor, nephrectomy 4 weeks later. Nephrectomy followed 15 Gy stereotactic body radiation by 4 weeks. Serial blood draws occurred at baseline and 2 and 4 weeks post-SBRT. The patient's renal cell carcinoma had clear cell pathology. The sample holds one count of this clone. Its antigen is currently unknown. Source: blood, taken from a patient whose treatment included radiotherapy and nephrectomy. The chain is built from TRBV9 and TRBJ2-1; 8 nucleotides align to TRBD2. The TCR was taken from a woman in her seventies with renal cell carcinoma. CDR3: CASSPSSGSTYNEQFF. CDR3 in DNA: TGTGCCAGCAGCCCCTCCAGCGGGAGTACCTACAATGAGCAGTTCTTC.